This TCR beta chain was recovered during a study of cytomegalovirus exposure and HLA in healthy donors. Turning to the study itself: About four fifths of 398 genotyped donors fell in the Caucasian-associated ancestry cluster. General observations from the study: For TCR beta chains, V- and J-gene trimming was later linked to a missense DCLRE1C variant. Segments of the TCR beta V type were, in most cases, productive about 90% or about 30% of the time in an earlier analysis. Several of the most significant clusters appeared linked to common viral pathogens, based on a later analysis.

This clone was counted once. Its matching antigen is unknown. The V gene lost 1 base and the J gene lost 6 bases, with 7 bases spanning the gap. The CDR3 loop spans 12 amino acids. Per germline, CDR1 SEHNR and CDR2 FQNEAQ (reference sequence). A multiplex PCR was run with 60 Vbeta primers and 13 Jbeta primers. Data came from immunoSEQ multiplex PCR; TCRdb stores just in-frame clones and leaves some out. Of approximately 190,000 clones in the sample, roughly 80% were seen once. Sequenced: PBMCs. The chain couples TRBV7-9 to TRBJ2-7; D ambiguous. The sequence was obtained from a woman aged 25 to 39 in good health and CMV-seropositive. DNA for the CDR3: TGTGCCAGCAGCTTAGTCCCAGGCGAGCAGTACTTC. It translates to CASSLVPGEQYF.